This TCR beta chain came from a study of blood T cell repertoires in COVID-19. Whole-study context: Italy, Spain and the United States were the sources of the convalescent and acute COVID-19 samples. PBMCs, B-cell-depleted T cells, or T cells were the source of the cDNA or gDNA that made up the material.

Germline CDR1 WNHNN, CDR2 SYGVQD (reference sequence). V lost 0 bases and J lost 5, with 12 bases in between. The CDR3 consists of 15 residues. As processed by the authors: Nucleated cell number was recorded as an estimate derived from reference gene primer amplification. Sequencing was performed with immunoSEQ multiplex PCR; in TCRdb, only in-frame clones are kept and a portion is missing. D and trimming were read from the DNA, whereas the V and J calls and clone size are those reported in that table. The profile shows approximately 400,000 clones, roughly 80% of them singletons. The TCR comes from a human donor with acute or convalescent COVID-19. The donor label of this sample is uncertain. Sequenced: peripheral blood. This chain joins TRBV10-1 and TRBJ2-3; D is possibly TRBD2 (5 bases). The DNA for the CDR3 is TGCGCCAGCAGTGAGTCGAGCCGGGGTAGAGATACGCAGTATTTT. Residues: CASSESSRGRDTQYF.